The sequence of this TCR beta chain was determined in a study of blood T cell repertoires in COVID-19. Study background: Italy, Spain and the United States were the sources of the convalescent and acute COVID-19 samples.

V lost 0 bases and J 7 bases, leaving 14 bases between the germline ends. The CDR3 consists of 15 residues. CDR1 and CDR2 (germline): SGHKS, YYEKEE (reference sequence). In the original analysis: Researchers report that nucleated cell counts were estimated from reference gene primer amplification. Clones were sequenced by immunoSEQ multiplex PCR, and TCRdb holds only the in-frame ones, with some missing. V and J calls plus clone size are reproduced from that table; the DNA served to infer D and trimming. The sample gives 90,000 to 150,000 clones, around three quarters of which show up once; approximately 4.2% is in the top ten.

The source of this sequence is a woman of 80 years or more with acute or convalescent COVID-19. Material for sequencing was peripheral blood. The chain couples TRBV5-5 to TRBJ2-1, with D maybe TRBD2 (7 bases). The CDR3 region has the DNA TGTGCCAGCAGCTTGGACATCGGGGGGCCTAATGAGCAGTTCTTC. Translating gives CASSLDIGGPNEQFF.